This TCR beta chain emerged from a study of T-cell reconstitution after alpha-beta-depleted transplantation in children. Points from the study as a whole: Some patients' high day-60 TCRbeta diversity was attributed to recipient cells surviving conditioning. By one year post-transplant, T-cell counts and diversity largely arose from T cells that were newly produced. Reportedly, roughly two months post-transplant, alpha-beta T cells arose from several hundred expanded graft clones.

In the case of this clonotype: The antigen is unknown.

This CDR3 region has 12 residues. Trimming at V came to 3 bases and at J to 4 bases, leaving 0 bases not matched to a gene. The germline V gene has CDR1 SGDLS and CDR2 YYNGEE. Preparation of the TCRbeta library was carried out with unique molecular identifiers. TCRdb passed the PCR reads through MiXCR, listing each CDR3 protein once. The table lists about 460,000 distinct CDR3 sequences, 10% to 12% of them singletons, with 14% in the top ten. This sequence originates from a female patient between 2 and 15 years old who had a stem cell transplant for aplastic anemia, so the T cells may come from the graft donor. The starting material was PBMCs, mostly from graft donor cells, obtained 180 days after TCRalphabeta/CD19-depleted stem cell transplant. V is TRBV9 and J is TRBJ2-5; 7 positions agree with TRBD1. The chain's CDR3 is CASSAGGETQYF. The CDR3 DNA sequence: TGTGCCAGCAGCGCAGGGGGAGAGACCCAGTACTTC.